A single T cell receptor beta chain is shown here with its context. The antigen this receptor binds is unknown. No base quality values were provided; no much bigger clone lies one nucleotide off. The cohort consisted of hundreds of healthy bone marrow donors. All cohort members were sampled while nominally healthy, although unrecorded immune exposures were likely present. The donor was CMV seropositive and was included in the group of some 290 seropositive cohort members. Every donor gave a peripheral blood sample, and the peripheral blood mononuclear cells from that sample were used for TCR beta sequencing. Genomic DNA was extracted from the blood cell samples with the Qiagen DNeasy Blood Extraction Kit. Libraries were made using the immunoSEQ multiplex PCR assay. A mixture of 60 forward primers for TCR Vbeta segments and 13 reverse primers for TCR Jbeta segments was used in the multiplex PCR. The CDR3 region of rearranged TCR beta genes was amplified from genomic DNA with a multiplex PCR assay. On the Illumina HiSeq System, the amplified TCR beta libraries were sequenced as 87-base-pair reads. The paper's data handling went like this. In a later analysis, tens of millions of unique TCR beta chains were counted across the approximately 640 repertoires, and approximately 9.9 million of these chains were shared by at least two donors. A nearest-neighbor algorithm error-corrected the raw reads and collapsed the reads into unique sequences, merging closely related sequences to remove PCR and sequencing errors. To assign V, D and J gene segments, CDR3 sequences were aligned to IMGT reference sequences. For a sequence to be retained, at least a six-nucleotide match to both a V gene segment and a J gene segment was required. Rearrangements were classified as productive when the CDR3 lacked stop codons and remained in frame with V and J, and all other rearrangements were classified as non-productive. CDR3 was defined by IMGT convention, running from the second conserved V-encoded cysteine to the conserved J-encoded phenylalanine. In an earlier analysis of around 570 of the donors, sequences lacking an unambiguous match to a single V gene segment were excluded. An earlier analysis of 550 to 650 of the donors classified V segments as functional when productive rearrangements were above 56.7% and as segregating when the standard deviation between donors was above 5%. A statistical classification framework was built to diagnose cytomegalovirus status from the catalog of TCR beta chain sequences. A later analysis assigned V and J genes by comparing TCR nucleotide sequences with IMGT/GENE-DB human TR gene sequences. The TCRdist pipeline was used in a later analysis to assign CDR3 sequences and most-parsimonious VDJ recombination scenarios. In a later analysis, each TCR beta chain was defined by its CDR3 amino acid sequence together with its V-gene family, and reads lacking a unique V-gene family were excluded. In a later analysis, around 650 highly shared, low-generation-probability nucleotide sequences were removed to address suspected cross-contamination and a sequencing artifact. A later analysis calculated a clonal expansion index for each public chain from normalized within-repertoire ranks of inferred template counts. Generation probabilities in a later analysis came from a VDJ recombination model fitted to out-of-frame rearrangements, and those results were checked against IGoR. Hypergeometric tests were used in a later analysis to score TCR-TCR, TCR-HLA and TCR-CMV co-occurrence, with a repertoire-size bias correction applied to the TCR pairs. A later analysis estimated false discovery rates by permuting HLA or CMV assignments 20 times. In a later analysis, co-occurring TCRs were grouped using DBSCAN, with TCRdist sequence similarity added in when clustering inside HLA-allele-positive subsets. Co-occurrence clustering excluded repertoires with fewer than 30,000 or more than 120,000 public chains, plus five with anomalous nucleotide sharing. TCRdb retrieved this table from immuneACCESS and kept in-frame rearrangements only. Not all clones are present; in checked studies, unresolved V genes account for under half, and no reason is known for the remainder. D and trimming come from the DNA, and the V and J calls and clone size come from that table. The sample yields more than 50,000 clones; about 73% were counted once. Approximately 20% of the sample goes to the ten largest clones.

The sample originates from a study of cytomegalovirus exposure and HLA in healthy donors (dated by TCRdb to the late 2010s). About the investigation overall: In an earlier analysis of 450 to 750 of the donors, 276 Gb of sequence data and just under 120 million unique TCR beta sequences from about 179 million T cells were reported. An early release covering some 640 HLA-typed donors comprised 300 to 350 gigabases of sequencing data and approximately 85 million unique TCR sequences. The genetic ancestry cluster associated with self-reported Caucasian donors included roughly four fifths of the roughly 410 genotyped donors. The study was designed to test whether signatures of past pathogen exposure could be identified by cataloging public T cell receptors. The study used immunosequencing to profile the T cell repertoires of approximately 640 subjects and linked those repertoires to cytomegalovirus serostatus. Besides the first cohort of 666 subjects, a separate validation cohort made up of 120 or so different subjects was used. To predict cytomegalovirus infection status, the study brought together high-throughput TCR immunosequencing, statistical association of individual TCRs with disease status, and machine learning. To study patterns of TCR occurrence, a later analysis re-analyzed previously published TCR beta repertoires from just over 650 donors and added high-resolution HLA genotyping. Rather than drawing on any new phenotypic data, the later analysis identified candidate immune exposures from TCR beta sequences and the way those sequences occurred across donors. To decide whether each TCR beta V gene segment behaved as functional or pseudogenic, an earlier analysis of some 540 of the donors relied on high-throughput TCR beta sequencing. Donor age, sex, ethnicity and CMV serostatus were collected together with the repertoire data. A later genetic analysis took genome-wide SNP genotypes for about 55% of the 666 donors and used that subset as a discovery cohort. Every repertoire in the discovery cohort had been generated on one and the same sequencing platform. HLA typing included class I and class II loci at four-digit resolution. Typing coverage differed by locus: A, B, C, DRB1 and DQB1 were typed in roughly 629-630 donors, DQA1 in about 500, DPA1 in approximately 610, and DPB1 in just under 480. Four or five DR-DQ haplotypes were handled as single units for association and clustering because linkage in the cohort was strong. On average, roughly 240,000 unique TCR beta nucleotide sequences were sequenced per donor among several hundred genotyped donors of the cohort, with roughly a sixth of those sequences being non-productive.

Trimming takes 7 bases from V and 2 bases from J, and the germline ends sit 15 bases apart. Sequences MNHEY (CDR1) and SVGAGI (CDR2) are obtained from the germline V gene. The cysteine opens and the phenylalanine closes a CDR3 of 14 amino acids. CDR3 DNA is the only sequence kept; it has 42 bases, read in frame from the first base. What the work shows at the level of the full study, not this receptor alone: Most TCR sequences were observed very rarely across donors, whereas some public TCRs were present in many individuals. In vitro tests confirmed that a few of the cytomegalovirus-associated TCR beta chains recognize cytomegalovirus antigens. In both the original and validation cohorts, the classifier was reported to diagnose cytomegalovirus status with high specificity and sensitivity. At a false discovery rate of 0.05, a later analysis linked 16,951 TCR beta sequences to specific HLA alleles. In a later analysis, TCR association rates were found to vary across HLA loci, with the most associated TCRs seen for DRB1 alleles and the fewest for HLA-C alleles. The only immune exposure information available for the cohort was CMV serostatus. Broadly in line with IMGT annotations, most TCR beta V segments showed up in productive rearrangements about 90% or about 30% of the time in an earlier analysis of roughly 590 of the donors. A later genetic analysis associated a missense DCLRE1C variant with V-gene and J-gene trimming of TCR beta chains, and an independent cohort replicated the association. In the study, about 150 TCR beta chains were listed as associated with cytomegalovirus. Because the 87-base-pair reads could not distinguish some IMGT-functional V segments, including TRBV6-2 and TRBV6-3, those segments were excluded. A group of highly shared sequence variants was considered likely to be a technical artifact of the sequencing pipeline. Correlated functional status among segregating V segments might be attributable to linkage disequilibrium, but an unknown experimental factor could not be ruled out. A later genetic analysis reported fewer N-insertions in productive TCRs among donors in an Asian-associated ancestry cluster than the roughly 650-donor mean. A further reported finding was that TCR beta sequences accurately predicted the HLA-A and HLA-B alleles for most subjects in the first cohort. Most CMV-associated TCR beta chains appeared to be HLA-restricted in a later analysis, and the HLA associations seemed to be driven largely by CMV exposure. In this cohort, only TCR beta chains were sequenced, and detectable features were limited by the absence of alpha or paired-chain data. Roughly uniform sequencing depth across donors was assumed in presence/absence analyses, although this assumption may not hold. Because counts were too low, under 20 rarely observed V segments, including chromosome 9 orphons, were left out of the earlier analysis of 587 of the donors. In a later analysis, several top co-occurrence clusters were reported to appear linked to parvovirus B19, influenza, CMV and Epstein-Barr virus. The authors suggested that the approach could potentially be generalized to other disease states and immunological phenotypes. Because HLA typing was missing for some donors at each locus, association tests included only the typed subset. In a later analysis, HLA-associated TCR beta chains were found to be more clonally expanded and to have lower generation probabilities than equally common non-associated chains. Strong co-occurrence of HLA alleles, especially DR and DQ, made assigning TCR associations to individual alleles difficult.

The sequencing input was PBMCs. The chain couples TRBV6-5 to TRBJ2-7; TRBD1 is perhaps the D gene, given 6 matching bases. This clonotype originated in a woman aged 55-70 years in good health and CMV-seropositive. Here is the DNA: TGTGCCAGCATTGCCGGGACACCAACCTACGAGCAGTACTTC. Its protein product is CASIAGTPTYEQYF.